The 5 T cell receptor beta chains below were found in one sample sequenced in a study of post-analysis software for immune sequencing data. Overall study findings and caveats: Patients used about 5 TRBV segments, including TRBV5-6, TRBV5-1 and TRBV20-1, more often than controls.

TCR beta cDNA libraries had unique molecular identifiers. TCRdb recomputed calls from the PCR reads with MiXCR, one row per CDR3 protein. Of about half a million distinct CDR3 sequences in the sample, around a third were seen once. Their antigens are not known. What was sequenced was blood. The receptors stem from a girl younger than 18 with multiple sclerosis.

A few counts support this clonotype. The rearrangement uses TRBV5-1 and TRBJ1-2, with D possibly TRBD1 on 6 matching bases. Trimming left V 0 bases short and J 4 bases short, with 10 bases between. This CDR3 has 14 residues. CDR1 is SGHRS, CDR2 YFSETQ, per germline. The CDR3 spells CASSLEQGGYGYTF. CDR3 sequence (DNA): TGCGCCAGCAGCTTGGAACAGGGCGGCTATGGCTACACCTTC. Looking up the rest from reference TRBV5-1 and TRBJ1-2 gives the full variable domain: KAGVTQTPRYLIKTRGQQVTLSCSPISGHRSVSWYQQTPGQGLQFLFEYFSETQRNKGNFPGRFSGRQFSNSRSEMNVSTLELGDSALYLCASSLEQGGYGYTFGSGTRLTVV.

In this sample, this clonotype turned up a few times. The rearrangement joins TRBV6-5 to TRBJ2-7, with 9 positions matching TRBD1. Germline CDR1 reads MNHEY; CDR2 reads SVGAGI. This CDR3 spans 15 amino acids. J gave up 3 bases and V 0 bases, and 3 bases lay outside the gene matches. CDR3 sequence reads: CASSYSRDRVYEQYF. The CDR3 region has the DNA TGTGCCAGCAGTTACTCCAGGGACAGGGTCTACGAGCAGTACTTC.

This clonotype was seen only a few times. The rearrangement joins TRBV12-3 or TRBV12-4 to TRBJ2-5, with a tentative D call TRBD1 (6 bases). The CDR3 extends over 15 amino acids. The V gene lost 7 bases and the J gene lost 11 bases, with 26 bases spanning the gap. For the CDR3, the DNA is TGTGCCAGCATTGGGGCCGGGACACCTGCTACTCAGCAGTACTTC. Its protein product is CASIGAGTPATQQYF.

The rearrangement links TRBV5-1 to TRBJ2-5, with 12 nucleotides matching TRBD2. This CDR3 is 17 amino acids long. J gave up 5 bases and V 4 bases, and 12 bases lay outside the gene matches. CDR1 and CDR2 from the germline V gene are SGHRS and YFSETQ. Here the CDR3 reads CASSPGLAGNHVETQYF. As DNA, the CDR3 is TGCGCCAGCAGCCCCGGACTAGCGGGAAATCATGTGGAGACCCAGTACTTC.

In nucleotides, the CDR3 is TGTGCCAGCAGCCAAGGGTCTAACTCTTTCTATGGCTACACCTTC. Translating gives CASSQGSNSFYGYTF. J is TRBJ1-2 and V is TRBV7-9, with D uncertain. The CDR3 sequence is 15 residues long. Germline CDR1 SEHNR, CDR2 FQNEAQ (reference sequence). V shed 5 bases and J shed 4 bases, with 17 bases lying between them.